This TCR beta chain appears in the sequencing data of a study of cytomegalovirus exposure and HLA in healthy donors. The PCR contained 60 Vbeta and 13 Jbeta primers. Here immunoSEQ multiplex PCR was the method, and the copy in TCRdb shows in-frame clones only, minus some. The sample holds over 65,000 clones, 78% seen once. The CDR3 is 15 residues long. V lost 1 base and J lost 2, with 9 bases in between. CDR1 and CDR2 (germline): MDHEN, SYDVKM. The TCR originated in a man aged 35 to 55 in good health and CMV-seronegative. The sequencing input was PBMCs. The J gene is TRBJ1-5, the V gene TRBV28; D gene unclear. The CDR3 protein is CASSLYGSGNQPQHF. DNA of the CDR3: TGTGCCAGCAGTTTATACGGGTCCGGCAATCAGCCCCAGCATTTT.